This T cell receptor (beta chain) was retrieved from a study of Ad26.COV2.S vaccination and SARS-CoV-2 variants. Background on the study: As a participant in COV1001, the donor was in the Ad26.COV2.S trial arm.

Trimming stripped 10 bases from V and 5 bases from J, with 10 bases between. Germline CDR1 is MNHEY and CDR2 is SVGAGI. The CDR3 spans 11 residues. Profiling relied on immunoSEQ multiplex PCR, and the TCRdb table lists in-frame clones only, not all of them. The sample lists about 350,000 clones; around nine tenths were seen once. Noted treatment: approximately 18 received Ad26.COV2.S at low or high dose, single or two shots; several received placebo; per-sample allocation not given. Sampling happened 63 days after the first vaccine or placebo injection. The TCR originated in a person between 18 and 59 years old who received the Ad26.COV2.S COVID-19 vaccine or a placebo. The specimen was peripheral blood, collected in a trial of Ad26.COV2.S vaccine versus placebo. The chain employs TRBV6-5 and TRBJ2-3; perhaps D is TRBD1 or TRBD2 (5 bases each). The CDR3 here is CANLRGDTQYF. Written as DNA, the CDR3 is TGTGCCAATCTGAGGGGAGATACGCAGTATTTT.